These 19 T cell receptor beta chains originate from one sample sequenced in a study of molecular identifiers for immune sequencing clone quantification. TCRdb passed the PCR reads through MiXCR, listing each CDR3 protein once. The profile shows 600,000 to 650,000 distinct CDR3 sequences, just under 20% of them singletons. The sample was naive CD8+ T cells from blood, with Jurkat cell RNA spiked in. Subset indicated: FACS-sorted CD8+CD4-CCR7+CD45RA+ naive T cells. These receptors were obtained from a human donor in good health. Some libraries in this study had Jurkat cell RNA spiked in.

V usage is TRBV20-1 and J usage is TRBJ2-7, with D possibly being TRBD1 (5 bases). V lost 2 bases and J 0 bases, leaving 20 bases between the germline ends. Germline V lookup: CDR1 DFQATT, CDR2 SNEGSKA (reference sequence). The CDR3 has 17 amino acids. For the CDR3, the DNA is TGCAGTGCTAGACCGGCAGGGCCCAGGGTTTTCTCCTACGAGCAGTACTTC. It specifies CSARPAGPRVFSYEQYF.

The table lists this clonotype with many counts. The CDR3 DNA follows: TGTGCCACCAGTCCTGAAGACAGTTTCTTCTCCTACAATGAGCAGTTCTTC. This sequence encodes CATSPEDSFFSYNEQFF. The V call is TRBV24-1, the J call TRBJ2-1; tentatively, D is TRBD1 (5 bases). CDR1 and CDR2 from the germline V gene are KGHDR and SFDVKD. This CDR3 region has 17 residues. Trimming left V 6 bases short and J 0 bases short, with 17 bases between.

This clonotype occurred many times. This CDR3 reads CASSKVALPPDTQYF. CDR3 bases: TGTGCCAGCAGCAAAGTGGCTTTACCCCCAGATACGCAGTATTTT. The chain combines TRBV21-1 with TRBJ2-3. TRBV21-1 is a pseudogene segment. The CDR3 length is 15 residues.

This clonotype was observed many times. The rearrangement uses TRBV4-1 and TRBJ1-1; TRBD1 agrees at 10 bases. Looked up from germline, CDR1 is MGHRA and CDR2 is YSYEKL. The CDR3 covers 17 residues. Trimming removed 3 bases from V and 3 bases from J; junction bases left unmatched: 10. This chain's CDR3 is CASSQRAWDRGYTEAFF. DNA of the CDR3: TGCGCCAGCAGCCAGAGGGCCTGGGACAGGGGTTACACTGAAGCTTTCTTT.

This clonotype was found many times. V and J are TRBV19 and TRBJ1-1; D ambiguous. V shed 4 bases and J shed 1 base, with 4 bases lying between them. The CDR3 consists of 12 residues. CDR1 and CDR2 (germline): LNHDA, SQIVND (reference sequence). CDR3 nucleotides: TGTGCCAGTAGTAGACAGAACACTGAAGCTTTCTTT. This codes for CASSRQNTEAFF.

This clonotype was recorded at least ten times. The CDR3 DNA follows: TGCAGTGCTAGAGATCCCGGCTCACCGAGCACTGAAGCTTTCTTT. This gives the protein CSARDPGSPSTEAFF. The chain has TRBV20-1 and TRBJ1-1; no reliable D call. This CDR3 has 15 amino acids. CDR1 and CDR2 from the germline V gene are DFQATT and SNEGSKA (reference sequence). V was pared by 0 bases and J by 4 bases, with 15 bases between.

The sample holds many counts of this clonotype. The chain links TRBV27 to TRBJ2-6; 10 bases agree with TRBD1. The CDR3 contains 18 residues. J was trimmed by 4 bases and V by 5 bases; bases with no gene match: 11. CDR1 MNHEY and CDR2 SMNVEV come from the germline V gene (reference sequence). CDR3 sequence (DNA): TGTGCCAGCAGTGCAAGACAGGGGGCGCCGAGAGGGGCCAACGTCCTGACTTTC. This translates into CASSARQGAPRGANVLTF.

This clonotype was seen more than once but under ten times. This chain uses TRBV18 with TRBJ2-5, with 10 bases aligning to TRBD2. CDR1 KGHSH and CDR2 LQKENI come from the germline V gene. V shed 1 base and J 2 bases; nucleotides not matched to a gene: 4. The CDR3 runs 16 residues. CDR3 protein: CASSPRRTSGQETQYF. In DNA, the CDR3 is TGTGCCAGCTCACCACGGAGGACTAGCGGTCAAGAGACCCAGTACTTC. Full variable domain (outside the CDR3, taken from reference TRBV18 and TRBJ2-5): NAGVMQNPRHLVRRRGQEARLRCSPMKGHSHVYWYRQLPEEGLKFMVYLQKENIIDESGMPKERFSAEFPKEGPSILRIQQVVRGDSAAYFCASSPRRTSGQETQYFGPGTRLLVL.

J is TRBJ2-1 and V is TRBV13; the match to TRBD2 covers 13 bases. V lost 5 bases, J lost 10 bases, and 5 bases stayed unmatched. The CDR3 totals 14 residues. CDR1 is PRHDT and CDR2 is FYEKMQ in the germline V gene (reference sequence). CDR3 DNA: TGTGCCAGCAGCCCACCGGGACTAGCGGGAGAGCAGTTCTTC. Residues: CASSPPGLAGEQFF.

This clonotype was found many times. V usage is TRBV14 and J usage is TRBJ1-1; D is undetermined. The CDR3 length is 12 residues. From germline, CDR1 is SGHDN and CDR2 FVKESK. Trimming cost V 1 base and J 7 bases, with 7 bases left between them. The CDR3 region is CASSQGYLEAFF. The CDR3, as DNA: TGTGCCAGCAGCCAAGGGTACCTTGAAGCTTTCTTT. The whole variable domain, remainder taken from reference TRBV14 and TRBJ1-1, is EAGVTQFPSHSVIEKGQTVTLRCDPISGHDNLYWYRRVMGKEIKFLLHFVKESKQDESGMPNNRFLAERTGGTYSTLKVQPAELEDSGVYFCASSQGYLEAFFGQGTRLTVV.

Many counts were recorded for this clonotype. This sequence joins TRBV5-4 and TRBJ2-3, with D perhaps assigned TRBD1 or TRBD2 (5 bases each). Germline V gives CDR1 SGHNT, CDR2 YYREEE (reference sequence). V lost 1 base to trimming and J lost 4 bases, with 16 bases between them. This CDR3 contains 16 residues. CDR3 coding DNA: TGTGCCAGCAGCTTGTCTTCGGGACCTATAGCAGATACGCAGTATTTT. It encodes CASSLSSGPIADTQYF.

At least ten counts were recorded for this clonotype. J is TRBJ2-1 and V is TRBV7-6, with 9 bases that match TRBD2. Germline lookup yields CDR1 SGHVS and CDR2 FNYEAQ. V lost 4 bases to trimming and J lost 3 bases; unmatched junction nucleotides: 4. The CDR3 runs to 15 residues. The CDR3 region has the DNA TGTGCCAGCAGCTCGAATAGCGGGGGCTACAATGAGCAGTTCTTC. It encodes CASSSNSGGYNEQFF.

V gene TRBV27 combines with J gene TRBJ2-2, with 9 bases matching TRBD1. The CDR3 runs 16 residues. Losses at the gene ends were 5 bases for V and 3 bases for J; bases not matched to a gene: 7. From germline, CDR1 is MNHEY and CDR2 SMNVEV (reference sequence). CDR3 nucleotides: TGTGCCAGCAGTAGACAGGGGGTCATGGACACCGGGGAGCTGTTTTTT. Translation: CASSRQGVMDTGELFF.

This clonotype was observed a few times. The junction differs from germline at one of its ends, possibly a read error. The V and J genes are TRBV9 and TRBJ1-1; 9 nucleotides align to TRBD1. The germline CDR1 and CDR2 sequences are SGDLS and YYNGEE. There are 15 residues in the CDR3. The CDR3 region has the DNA TGTGCCAGCAGCGTAGCTGGACAGGGGTACACTGAAGCTCTCTTT. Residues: CASSVAGQGYTEALF.

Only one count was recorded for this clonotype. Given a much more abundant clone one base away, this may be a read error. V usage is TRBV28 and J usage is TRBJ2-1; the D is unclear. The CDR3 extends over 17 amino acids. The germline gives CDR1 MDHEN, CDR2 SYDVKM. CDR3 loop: CASSLDGRRSSYNEQLF. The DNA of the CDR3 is TGTGCCAGCAGCCTTGACGGGCGTAGGAGCTCCTACAATGAGCAGCTCTTC.

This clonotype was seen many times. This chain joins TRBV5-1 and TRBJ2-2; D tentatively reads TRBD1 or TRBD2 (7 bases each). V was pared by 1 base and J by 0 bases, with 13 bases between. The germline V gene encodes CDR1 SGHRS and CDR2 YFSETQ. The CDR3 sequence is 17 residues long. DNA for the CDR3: TGCGCCAGCAGCTTGTTACCAGGGGGGGCGAACACCGGGGAGCTGTTTTTT. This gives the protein CASSLLPGGANTGELFF.

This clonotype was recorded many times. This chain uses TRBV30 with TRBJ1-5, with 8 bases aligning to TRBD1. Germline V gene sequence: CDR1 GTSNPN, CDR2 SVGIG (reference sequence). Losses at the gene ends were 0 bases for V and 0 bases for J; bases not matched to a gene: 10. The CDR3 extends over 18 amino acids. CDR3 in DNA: TGTGCCTGGAGTGTGGGGACAGGCCTCAAATATAGCAATCAGCCCCAGCATTTT. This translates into CAWSVGTGLKYSNQPQHF.

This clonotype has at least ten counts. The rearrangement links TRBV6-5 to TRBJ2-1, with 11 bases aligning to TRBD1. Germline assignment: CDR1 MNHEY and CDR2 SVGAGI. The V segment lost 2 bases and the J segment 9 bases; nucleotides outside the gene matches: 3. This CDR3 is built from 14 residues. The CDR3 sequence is CASSYGQGAVEQFF. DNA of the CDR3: TGTGCCAGCAGTTACGGACAGGGGGCCGTTGAGCAGTTCTTC.

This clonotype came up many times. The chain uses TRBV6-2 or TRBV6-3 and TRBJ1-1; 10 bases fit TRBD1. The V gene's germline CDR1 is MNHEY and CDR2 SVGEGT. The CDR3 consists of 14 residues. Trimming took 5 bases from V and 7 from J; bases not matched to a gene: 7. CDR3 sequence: CASSTQTGGGEAFF. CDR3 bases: TGTGCCAGCAGTACCCAGACAGGGGGCGGTGAAGCTTTCTTT.